This TCR beta chain was sequenced for a study of a mutant IDH1 vaccine in newly diagnosed glioma. Germline CDR1 reads SGHDT; CDR2 reads YYEEEE. The V and J ends lost 1 base and 5 bases respectively, with 15 bases between them. The CDR3 length is 15 residues. Stated time point: week 23, last vaccination. Each dose of the vaccine consisted of 300 ug of mutant IDH1 20-mer peptide, with topical imiquimod. Clones were sequenced by immunoSEQ multiplex PCR, and TCRdb holds only the in-frame ones, with some missing. Of 50,000 to 60,000 clones in the sample, about 80% were seen once. This clone turned up a few times. Its antigen is not identified.

The chain links TRBV5-6 to TRBJ2-5, with D perhaps matching TRBD1 (6 bases). This clonotype was sampled from a man aged 40-50 years with glioma. The specimen comprised PBMCs, sampled from a glioma patient whose treatment included an IDH1 peptide vaccine. The CDR3, as DNA: TGTGCCAGCAGCTTGATTGTCGGACAGCGGGAGACCCAGTACTTC. The encoded protein is CASSLIVGQRETQYF.